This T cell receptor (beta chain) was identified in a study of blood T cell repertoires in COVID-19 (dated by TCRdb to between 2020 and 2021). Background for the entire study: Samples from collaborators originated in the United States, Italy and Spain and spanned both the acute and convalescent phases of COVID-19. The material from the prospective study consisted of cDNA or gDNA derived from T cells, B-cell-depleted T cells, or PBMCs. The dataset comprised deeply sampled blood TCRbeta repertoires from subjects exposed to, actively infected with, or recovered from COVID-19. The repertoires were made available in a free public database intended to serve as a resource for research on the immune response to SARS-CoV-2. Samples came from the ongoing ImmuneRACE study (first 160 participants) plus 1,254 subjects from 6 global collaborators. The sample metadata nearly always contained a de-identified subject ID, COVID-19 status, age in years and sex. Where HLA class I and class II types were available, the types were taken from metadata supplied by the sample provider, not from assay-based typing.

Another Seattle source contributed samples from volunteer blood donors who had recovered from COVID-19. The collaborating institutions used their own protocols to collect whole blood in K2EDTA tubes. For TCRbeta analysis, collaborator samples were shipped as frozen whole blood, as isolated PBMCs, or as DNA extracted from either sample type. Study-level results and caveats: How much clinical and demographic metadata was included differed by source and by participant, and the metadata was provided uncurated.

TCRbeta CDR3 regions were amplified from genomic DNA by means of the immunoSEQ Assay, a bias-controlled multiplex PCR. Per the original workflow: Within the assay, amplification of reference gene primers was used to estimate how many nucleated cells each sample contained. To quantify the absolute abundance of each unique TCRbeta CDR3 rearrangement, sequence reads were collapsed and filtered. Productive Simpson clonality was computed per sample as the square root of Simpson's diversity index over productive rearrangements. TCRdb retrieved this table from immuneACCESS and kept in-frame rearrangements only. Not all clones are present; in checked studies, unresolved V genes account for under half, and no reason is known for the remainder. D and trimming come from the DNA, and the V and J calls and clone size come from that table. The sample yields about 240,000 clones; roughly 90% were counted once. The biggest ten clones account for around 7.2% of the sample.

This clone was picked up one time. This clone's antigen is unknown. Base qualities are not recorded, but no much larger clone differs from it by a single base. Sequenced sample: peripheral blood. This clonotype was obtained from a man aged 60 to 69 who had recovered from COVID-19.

Read as DNA, the sequence is TGTGCCAGTAGGCATCTTCAGGGGGATAAGAACTATGGCTACACCTTC. This gives the protein CASRHLQGDKNYGYTF. The receptor chain draws on TRBV19 and TRBJ1-2; TRBD1 matches 7 bases in the middle. At the junction V is shortened by 6 bases and J by 2 bases; bases outside the gene matches: 12. Based on the germline V gene (reference sequence), the CDR1 and CDR2 sequences are LNHDA and SQIVND. The CDR3 holds 16 amino acids from the cysteine to the phenylalanine. Only the CDR3 part of the read is kept: 48 bases, read in frame from the first base.